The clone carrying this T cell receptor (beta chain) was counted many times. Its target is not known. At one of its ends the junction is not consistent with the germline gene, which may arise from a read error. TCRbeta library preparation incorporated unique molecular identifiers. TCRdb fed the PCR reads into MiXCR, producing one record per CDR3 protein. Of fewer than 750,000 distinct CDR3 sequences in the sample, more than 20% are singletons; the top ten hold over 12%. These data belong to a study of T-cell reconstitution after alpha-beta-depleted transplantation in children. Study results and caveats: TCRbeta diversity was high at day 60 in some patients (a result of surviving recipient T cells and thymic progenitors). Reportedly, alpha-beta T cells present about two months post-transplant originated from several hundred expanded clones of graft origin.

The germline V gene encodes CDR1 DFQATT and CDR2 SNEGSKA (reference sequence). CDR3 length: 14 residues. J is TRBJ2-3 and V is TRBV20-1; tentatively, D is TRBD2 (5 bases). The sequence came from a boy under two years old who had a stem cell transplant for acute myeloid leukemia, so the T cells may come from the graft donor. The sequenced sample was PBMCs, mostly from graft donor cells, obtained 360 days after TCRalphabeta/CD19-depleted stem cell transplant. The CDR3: CSATEGSGTDTQYF. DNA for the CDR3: TGCAGCGCTACTGAGGGATCTGGCACAGATACGCAGTATTTT.